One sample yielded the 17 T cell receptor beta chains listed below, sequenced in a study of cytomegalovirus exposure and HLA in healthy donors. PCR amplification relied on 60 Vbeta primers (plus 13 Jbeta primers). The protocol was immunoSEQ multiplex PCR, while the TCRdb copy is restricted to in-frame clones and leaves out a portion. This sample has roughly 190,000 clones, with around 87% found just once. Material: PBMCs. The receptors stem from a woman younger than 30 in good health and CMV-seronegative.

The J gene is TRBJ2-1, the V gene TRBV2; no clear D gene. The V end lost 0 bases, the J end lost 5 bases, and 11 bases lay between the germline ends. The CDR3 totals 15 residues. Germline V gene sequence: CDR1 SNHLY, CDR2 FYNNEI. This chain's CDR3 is CASSEAGYQDNEQFF. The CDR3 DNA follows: TGTGCCAGCAGTGAAGCTGGCTACCAGGACAATGAGCAGTTCTTC.

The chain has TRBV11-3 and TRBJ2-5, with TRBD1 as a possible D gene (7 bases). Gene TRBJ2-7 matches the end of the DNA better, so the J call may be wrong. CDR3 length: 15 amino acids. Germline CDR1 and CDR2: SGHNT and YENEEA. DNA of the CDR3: TGTGCCAGCAGCTTCAGGGGGGTGGATCGCTACGAGCAGTACTTC. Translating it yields CASSFRGVDRYEQYF.

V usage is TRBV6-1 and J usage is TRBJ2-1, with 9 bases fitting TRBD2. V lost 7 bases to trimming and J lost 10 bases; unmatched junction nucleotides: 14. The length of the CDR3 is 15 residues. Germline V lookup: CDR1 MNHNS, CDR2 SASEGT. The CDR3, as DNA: TGTGCCAGCATTACCGGGACTAGCCTTGTGAGGGAGCAGTTCTTC. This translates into CASITGTSLVREQFF.

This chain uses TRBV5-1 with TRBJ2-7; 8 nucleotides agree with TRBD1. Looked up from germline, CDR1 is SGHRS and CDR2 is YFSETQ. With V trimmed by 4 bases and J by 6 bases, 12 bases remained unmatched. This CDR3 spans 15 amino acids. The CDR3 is CASSERPGGLGEQYF. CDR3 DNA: TGCGCCAGCAGCGAGAGACCAGGGGGCCTCGGCGAGCAGTACTTC. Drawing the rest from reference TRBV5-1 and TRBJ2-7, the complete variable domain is KAGVTQTPRYLIKTRGQQVTLSCSPISGHRSVSWYQQTPGQGLQFLFEYFSETQRNKGNFPGRFSGRQFSNSRSEMNVSTLELGDSALYLCASSERPGGLGEQYFGPGTRLTVT.

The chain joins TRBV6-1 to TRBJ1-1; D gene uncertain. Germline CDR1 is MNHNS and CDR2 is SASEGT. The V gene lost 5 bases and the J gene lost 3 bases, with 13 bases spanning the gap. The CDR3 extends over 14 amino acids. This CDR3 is CASSIHSRDTEAFF. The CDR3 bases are TGTGCCAGCAGTATCCACTCGCGGGACACTGAAGCTTTCTTT.

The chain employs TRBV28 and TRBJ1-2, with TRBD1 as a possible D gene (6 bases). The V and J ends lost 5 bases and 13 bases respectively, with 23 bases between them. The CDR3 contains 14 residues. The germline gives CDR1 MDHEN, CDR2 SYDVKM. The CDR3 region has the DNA TGTGCCAGCAGTCAACAGGGCCCGACGATGGCTTGCACCTTC. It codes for CASSQQGPTMACTF.

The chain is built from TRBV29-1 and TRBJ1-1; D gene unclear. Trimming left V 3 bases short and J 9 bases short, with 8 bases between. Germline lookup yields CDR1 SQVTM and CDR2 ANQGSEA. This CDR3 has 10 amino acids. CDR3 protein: CSVDLLQAFF. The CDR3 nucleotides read TGCAGCGTTGACCTCCTTCAAGCTTTCTTT.

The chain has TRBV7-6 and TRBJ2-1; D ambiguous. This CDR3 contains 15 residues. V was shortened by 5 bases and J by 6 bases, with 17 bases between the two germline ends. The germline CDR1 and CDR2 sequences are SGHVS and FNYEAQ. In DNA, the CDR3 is TGTGCCAGCAGCCTCTATAGAATCGGTCCCAATGAGCAGTTCTTC. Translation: CASSLYRIGPNEQFF.

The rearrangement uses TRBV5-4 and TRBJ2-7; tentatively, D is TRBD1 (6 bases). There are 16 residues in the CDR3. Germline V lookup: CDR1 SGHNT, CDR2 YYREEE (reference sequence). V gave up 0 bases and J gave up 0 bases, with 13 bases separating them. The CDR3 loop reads CASSLGQGPNSYEQYF. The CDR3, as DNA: TGTGCCAGCAGCTTGGGTCAGGGGCCGAACTCCTACGAGCAGTACTTC.

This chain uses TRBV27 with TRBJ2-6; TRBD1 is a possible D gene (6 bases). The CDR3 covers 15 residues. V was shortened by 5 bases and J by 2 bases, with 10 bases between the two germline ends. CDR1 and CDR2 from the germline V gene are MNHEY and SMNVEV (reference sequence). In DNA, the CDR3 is TGTGCCAGCAGTCCACAGGGAACTGGGGCCAACGTCCTGACTTTC. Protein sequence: CASSPQGTGANVLTF.

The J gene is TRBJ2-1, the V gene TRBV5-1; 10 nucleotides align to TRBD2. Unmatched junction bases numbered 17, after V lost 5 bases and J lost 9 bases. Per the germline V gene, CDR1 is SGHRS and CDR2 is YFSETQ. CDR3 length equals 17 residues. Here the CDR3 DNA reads TGCGCCAGCAGAGGGTCTGCGGCCGGACTAGCGGTAGGTGAGCAGTTCTTC. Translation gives CASRGSAAGLAVGEQFF.

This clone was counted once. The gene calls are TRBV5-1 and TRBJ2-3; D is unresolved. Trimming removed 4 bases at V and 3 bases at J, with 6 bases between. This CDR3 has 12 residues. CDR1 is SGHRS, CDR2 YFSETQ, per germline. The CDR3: CASSETTDTQYF. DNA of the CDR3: TGCGCCAGCAGCGAGACTACAGATACGCAGTATTTT.

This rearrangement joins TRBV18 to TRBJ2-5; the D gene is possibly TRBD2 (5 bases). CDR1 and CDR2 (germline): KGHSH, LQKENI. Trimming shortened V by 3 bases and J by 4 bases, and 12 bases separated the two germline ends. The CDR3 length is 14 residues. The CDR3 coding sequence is TGTGCCAGCTCACCTTCGGAAGGGAGAGAGACCCAGTACTTC. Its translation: CASSPSEGRETQYF.

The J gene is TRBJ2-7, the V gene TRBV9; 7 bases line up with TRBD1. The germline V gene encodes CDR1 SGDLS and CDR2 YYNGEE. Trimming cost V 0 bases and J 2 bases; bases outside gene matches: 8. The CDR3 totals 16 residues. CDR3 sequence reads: CASSVGFGTETYEQYF. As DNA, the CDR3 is TGTGCCAGCAGCGTAGGATTCGGGACAGAGACCTACGAGCAGTACTTC.

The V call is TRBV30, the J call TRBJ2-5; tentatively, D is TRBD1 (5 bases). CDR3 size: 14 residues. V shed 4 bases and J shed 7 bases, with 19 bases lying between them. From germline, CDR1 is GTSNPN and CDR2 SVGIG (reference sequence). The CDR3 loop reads CAWTPPRRQGTQYF. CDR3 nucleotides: TGTGCCTGGACTCCTCCCCGACGGCAGGGGACCCAGTACTTC.

The CDR3 region has the DNA TGTGCCAGCAGTTTATTTAGGGGACAGGGTTATAATGAAAAACTGTTTTTT. It encodes CASSLFRGQGYNEKLFF. This chain connects TRBV27 to TRBJ1-4; 9 nucleotides agree with TRBD1. The CDR3 is 17 residues long. CDR1 and CDR2 (germline): MNHEY, SMNVEV (reference sequence). The junction had 7 bases not matched to a gene; V was cut back by 1 base and J by 4 bases.

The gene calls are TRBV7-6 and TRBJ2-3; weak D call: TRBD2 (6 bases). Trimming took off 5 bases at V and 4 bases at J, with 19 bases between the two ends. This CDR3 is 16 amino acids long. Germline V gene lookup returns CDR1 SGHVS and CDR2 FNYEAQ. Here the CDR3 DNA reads TGTGCCAGCAGCGCCCAGGGCGGGACCTACCCAGATACGCAGTATTTT. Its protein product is CASSAQGGTYPDTQYF.